Shown below are 8 T cell receptor beta chains from a single sample sequenced in a study of T cells after yellow fever vaccination. TCRdb recomputed calls from the 5' RACE reads with MiXCR, one row per CDR3 protein. The sample includes approximately 510,000 distinct CDR3 sequences, just over 20% seen only once; the top ten take roughly a sixth. Specimen: PBMCs, collected approximately 20 days after the first yellow fever vaccination. The receptors shown here come from a man between 18 and 35 years old who received the YFV17D yellow fever vaccine.

Here the CDR3 DNA reads TGCGCCAGCAGCTTGAATTCGAACACTGAAGCTTTCTTT. It yields the protein CASSLNSNTEAFF. The chain links TRBV5-1 to TRBJ1-1, with unresolved D. The V gene lost 1 base and the J gene lost 1 base, with 5 bases spanning the gap. Germline-derived CDR1 and CDR2 are SGHRS and YFSETQ. The CDR3 has 13 amino acids.

Worth noting for this clonotype: A read error may produce the germline difference seen at one junction end. V is TRBV5-6 and J is TRBJ2-1; weak D call: TRBD1 (5 bases). The V gene's germline CDR1 is SGHDT and CDR2 YYEEEE. The CDR3 totals 13 residues. The CDR3 coding sequence is TGTGCCATCAGCTCCCAGGGTAGAGATGAGCAGTTCTTC. This translates into CAISSQGRDEQFF.

The V gene is TRBV5-4, the J gene TRBJ2-2; 14 nucleotides align to TRBD2. The CDR3 runs to 21 residues. With 4 bases clipped from V and 2 bases from J, the junction kept 16 bases outside the gene matches. Germline lookup yields CDR1 SGHNT and CDR2 YYREEE (reference sequence). The CDR3 coding sequence is TGTGCCAGCAGCCTTGGCCCCCCGTCGACTAGCGGGGGGGCTAACACCGGGGAGCTGTTTTTT. Protein sequence: CASSLGPPSTSGGANTGELFF. Based on the CDR3 plus reference TRBV5-4 and TRBJ2-2, the full variable domain is ETGVTQSPTHLIKTRGQQVTLRCSSQSGHNTVSWYQQALGQGPQFIFQYYREEENGRGNFPPRFSGLQFPNYSSELNVNALELDDSALYLCASSLGPPSTSGGANTGELFFGEGSRLTVL.

The V gene is TRBV2, the J gene TRBJ2-1; D gene uncertain. Germline CDR1 is SNHLY and CDR2 is FYNNEI. With 2 bases removed from V and 10 bases from J, the gap between germline ends came to 6 bases. The CDR3 contains 11 residues. The CDR3 loop is CASSESPEQFF. For the CDR3, the DNA is TGTGCCAGCAGTGAATCCCCCGAGCAGTTCTTC.

The chain recombines TRBV4-3 with TRBJ2-7, with D uncertain. CDR1 is LGHNA, CDR2 YSLEER, per germline. There are 16 residues in the CDR3. Trimming shortened V by 0 bases and J by 0 bases, and 12 bases separated the two germline ends. The CDR3, as DNA: TGCGCCAGCAGCCAAGATCTTAACCGATACTCCTACGAGCAGTACTTC. Its protein is CASSQDLNRYSYEQYF.

This clonotype has more than one count but fewer than ten. The rearrangement links TRBV11-2 to TRBJ1-1; 7 bases agree with TRBD1. Trimming at V came to 7 bases and at J to 5 bases, leaving 16 bases not matched to a gene. Germline V gene lookup returns CDR1 SGHAT and CDR2 FQNNGV. CDR3 length equals 16 residues. The CDR3 loop is CASKKSGTEYRTEAFF. The CDR3 DNA reads TGTGCCAGCAAGAAATCCGGGACAGAATATAGGACTGAAGCTTTCTTT.

The gene calls are TRBV6-4 and TRBJ2-7, with unresolved D. CDR1 is MRHNA, CDR2 SNTAGT, per germline. This CDR3 has 15 residues. The ends were cut back, 6 bases at V and 2 bases at J, with 17 bases in the middle. CDR3 sequence: CASSHWADPPYEQYV. In nucleotides, the CDR3 is TGTGCCAGCAGCCATTGGGCCGATCCCCCCTACGAGCAGTACGTC.

This rearrangement joins TRBV12-3 or TRBV12-4 to TRBJ2-5, with D maybe TRBD2 (6 bases). This CDR3 spans 16 amino acids. Between the trimmed V and J ends, which lost 5 bases and 3 bases, there was a span of 19 bases. The CDR3 region has the DNA TGTGCCAGCAGTATGATGACTAGAAAGCCTAAAGAGACCCAGTACTTC. Its translation: CASSMMTRKPKETQYF.